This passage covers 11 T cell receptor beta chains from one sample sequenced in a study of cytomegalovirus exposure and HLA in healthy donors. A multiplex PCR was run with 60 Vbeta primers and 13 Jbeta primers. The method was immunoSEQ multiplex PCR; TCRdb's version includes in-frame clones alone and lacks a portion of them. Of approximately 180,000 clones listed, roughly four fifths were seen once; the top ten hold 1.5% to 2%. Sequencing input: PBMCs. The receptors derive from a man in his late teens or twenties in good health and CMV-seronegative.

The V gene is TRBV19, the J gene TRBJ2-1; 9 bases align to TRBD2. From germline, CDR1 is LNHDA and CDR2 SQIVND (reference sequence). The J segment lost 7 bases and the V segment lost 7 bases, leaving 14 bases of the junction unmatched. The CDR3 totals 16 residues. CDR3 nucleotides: TGTGCCAGTACCGTGGGCGGTAGCGGGGGACAGAATGAGCAGTTCTTC. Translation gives CASTVGGSGGQNEQFF. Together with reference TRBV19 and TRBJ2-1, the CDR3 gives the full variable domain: DGGITQSPKYLFRKEGQNVTLSCEQNLNHDAMYWYRQDPGQGLRLIYYSQIVNDFQKGDIAEGYSVSREKKESFPLTVTSAQKNPTAFYLCASTVGGSGGQNEQFFGPGTRLTVL.

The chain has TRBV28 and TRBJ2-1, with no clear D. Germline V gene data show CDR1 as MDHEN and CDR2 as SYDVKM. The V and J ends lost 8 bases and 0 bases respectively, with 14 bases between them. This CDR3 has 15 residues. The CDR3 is CASSPLESSYNEQFF. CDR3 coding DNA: TGTGCCAGCTCCCCTCTCGAGAGCTCCTACAATGAGCAGTTCTTC.

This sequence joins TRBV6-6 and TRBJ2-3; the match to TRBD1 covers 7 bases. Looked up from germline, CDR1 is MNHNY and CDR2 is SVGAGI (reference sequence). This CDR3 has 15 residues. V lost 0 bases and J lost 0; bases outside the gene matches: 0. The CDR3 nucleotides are TGTGCCAGCAGTTACTCGGGACAGAGCACAGATACGCAGTATTTT. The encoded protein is CASSYSGQSTDTQYF.

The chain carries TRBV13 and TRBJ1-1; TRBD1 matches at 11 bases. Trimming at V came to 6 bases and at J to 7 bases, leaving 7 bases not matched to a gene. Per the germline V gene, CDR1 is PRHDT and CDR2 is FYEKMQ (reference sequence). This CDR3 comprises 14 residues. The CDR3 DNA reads TGTGCCAGCAGGCGGGGACAGGGGGTCATTGAAGCTTTCTTT. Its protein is CASRRGQGVIEAFF.

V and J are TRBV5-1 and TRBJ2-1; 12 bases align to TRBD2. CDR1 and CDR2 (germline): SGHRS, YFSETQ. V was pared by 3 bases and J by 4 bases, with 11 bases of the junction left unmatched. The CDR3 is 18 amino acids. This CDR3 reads CASSSQQRLAGDYNEQFF. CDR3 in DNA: TGCGCCAGCAGCTCACAACAACGACTAGCGGGGGATTACAATGAGCAGTTCTTC.

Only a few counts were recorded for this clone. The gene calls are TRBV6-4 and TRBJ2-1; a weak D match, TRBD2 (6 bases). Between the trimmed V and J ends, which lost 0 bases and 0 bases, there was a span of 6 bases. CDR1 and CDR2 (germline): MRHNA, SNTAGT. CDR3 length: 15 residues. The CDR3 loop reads CASSDSAGSYNEQFF. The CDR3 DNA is TGTGCCAGCAGTGACTCAGCGGGCTCCTACAATGAGCAGTTCTTC.

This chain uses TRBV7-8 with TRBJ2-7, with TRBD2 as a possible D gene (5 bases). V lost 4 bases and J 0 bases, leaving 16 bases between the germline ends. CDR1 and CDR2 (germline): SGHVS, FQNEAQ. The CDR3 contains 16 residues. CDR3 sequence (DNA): TGTGCCAGCAGCTCCGCCGGGCTAGCCTCCTCCTACGAGCAGTACTTC. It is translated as CASSSAGLASSYEQYF.

CDR3 sequence: CASSLRGRQETQYF. CDR3 in DNA: TGTGCCAGCAGCTTAAGGGGCAGGCAAGAGACCCAGTACTTC. J is TRBJ2-5 and V is TRBV7-2, with TRBD1 as a possible D gene (5 bases). The V and J ends lost 2 bases and 2 bases respectively, with 9 bases between them. Germline V gives CDR1 SGHTA, CDR2 FQGNSA. This CDR3 is built from 14 residues.

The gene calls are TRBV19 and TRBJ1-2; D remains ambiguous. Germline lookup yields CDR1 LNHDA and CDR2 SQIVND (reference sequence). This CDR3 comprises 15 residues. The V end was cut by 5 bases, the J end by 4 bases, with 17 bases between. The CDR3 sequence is CASSSTDTPRYGYTF. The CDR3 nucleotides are TGTGCCAGTAGTTCTACTGACACGCCCCGCTATGGCTACACCTTC.

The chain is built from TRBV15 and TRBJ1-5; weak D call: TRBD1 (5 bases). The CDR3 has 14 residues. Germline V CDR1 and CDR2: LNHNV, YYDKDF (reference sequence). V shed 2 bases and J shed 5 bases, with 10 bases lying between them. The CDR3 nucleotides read TGTGCCACCAGCAGATCAGGGCCACATCAGCCCCAGCATTTT. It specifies CATSRSGPHQPQHF.

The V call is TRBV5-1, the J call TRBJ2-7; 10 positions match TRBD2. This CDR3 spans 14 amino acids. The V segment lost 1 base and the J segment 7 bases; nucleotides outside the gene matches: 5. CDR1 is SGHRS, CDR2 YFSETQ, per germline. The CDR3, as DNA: TGCGCCAGCAGCTTGATAGCGGGGGGTTGGGAGCAGTACTTC. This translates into CASSLIAGGWEQYF.